A selection of T cell receptor beta chains follows, all from one sample in a study of T-cell reconstitution after alpha-beta-depleted transplantation in children. TCRdb reanalysed the PCR reads using MiXCR and keeps one entry per CDR3 protein. The sample contains 350,000 to 450,000 distinct CDR3 sequences, roughly 22% of which appear only once. The sequences come from PBMCs from the stem cell graft donor, collected from the stem cell graft. These receptors all stem from a human donor who donated a stem cell graft to a child with acute myeloid leukemia. CDR3s include the opening cysteine and the closing phenylalanine or tryptophan. A D gene is named only where the DNA matches it firmly. Where a row states a size, it is once, few, many or the class of an expanded clone; other rows omit it.

V gene: TRBV7-6; J gene: TRBJ2-3; clone size: -; D gene: TRBD2; CDR3 protein: CASSSLSPAGTDTQYF; CDR3 DNA: TGTGCCAGCAGCTCCCTGTCCCCAGCGGGAACAGATACGCAGTATTTT
V gene: TRBV12-3/TRBV12-4; J gene: TRBJ2-7; clone size: few; D gene: TRBD1; CDR3 protein: CASSFQTGAYEQYF; CDR3 DNA: TGTGCCAGCAGTTTCCAGACAGGGGCCTACGAGCAGTACTTC
V gene: TRBV10-3; J gene: TRBJ2-2; clone size: -; D gene: -; CDR3 protein: CATQSESRTGELFF; CDR3 DNA: TGTGCCACGCAGTCGGAGTCGCGGACCGGGGAGCTGTTTTTT
V gene: TRBV20-1; J gene: TRBJ2-1; clone size: -; D gene: -; CDR3 protein: CSATPLWNEQFF; CDR3 DNA: TGCAGTGCTACACCCCTTTGGAATGAGCAGTTCTTC
V gene: TRBV29-1; J gene: TRBJ2-3; clone size: -; D gene: TRBD2; CDR3 protein: CSVRIGGRAGHTDTQYF; CDR3 DNA: TGCAGCGTTCGAATAGGAGGGAGGGCCGGTCACACAGATACGCAGTATTTT
V gene: TRBV2; J gene: TRBJ2-1; clone size: -; D gene: -; CDR3 protein: CASRAEGRSYNEQFF; CDR3 DNA: TGTGCCAGCAGAGCGGAGGGTCGCTCCTACAATGAGCAGTTCTTC
V gene: TRBV28; J gene: TRBJ2-5; clone size: -; D gene: -; CDR3 protein: CASSVDGLQETQYF; CDR3 DNA: TGTGCCAGCAGTGTTGACGGGTTGCAAGAGACCCAGTACTTC
V gene: TRBV11-1; J gene: TRBJ1-6; clone size: -; D gene: -; CDR3 protein: CASSLGGLNSPLHF; CDR3 DNA: TGTGCCAGCAGCCTCGGTGGACTTAATTCACCCCTCCACTTT
V gene: TRBV3-1; J gene: TRBJ2-7; clone size: -; D gene: TRBD2; CDR3 protein: CASSQGGLAGDPSYEQYF; CDR3 DNA: TGTGCCAGCAGCCAAGGGGGCCTAGCGGGAGACCCCTCCTACGAGCAGTACTTC
V gene: TRBV20-1; J gene: TRBJ2-3; clone size: -; D gene: TRBD2; CDR3 protein: CSASSGGLSTDTQYF; CDR3 DNA: TGCAGTGCTTCCTCGGGAGGGTTAAGCACAGATACGCAGTATTTT
V gene: TRBV12-3/TRBV12-4; J gene: TRBJ2-3; clone size: few; D gene: TRBD2; CDR3 protein: CASSFTSGRTDTQYF; CDR3 DNA: TGTGCCAGCAGTTTCACTAGCGGGAGAACAGATACGCAGTATTTT
V gene: TRBV27; J gene: TRBJ2-2; clone size: few; D gene: TRBD2; CDR3 protein: CASRVAGGPGTGELFF; CDR3 DNA: TGTGCCAGCAGAGTAGCGGGAGGGCCGGGCACCGGGGAGCTGTTTTTT
V gene: TRBV28; J gene: TRBJ2-7; clone size: -; D gene: TRBD1; CDR3 protein: CASRDTGGFGYEQYF; CDR3 DNA: TGTGCCAGCAGAGATACAGGGGGCTTTGGTTACGAGCAGTACTTC
V gene: TRBV5-1; J gene: TRBJ2-1; clone size: -; D gene: -; CDR3 protein: CASSLGGGDGNEQFF; CDR3 DNA: TGCGCCAGCAGCTTGGGGGGGGGCGACGGGAATGAGCAGTTCTTC
V gene: TRBV25-1; J gene: TRBJ2-3; clone size: many; D gene: TRBD2; CDR3 protein: CASRGGLAGGDTQYF; CDR3 DNA: TGTGCCAGCAGGGGAGGACTAGCGGGAGGTGATACGCAGTATTTT
V gene: TRBV4-2; J gene: TRBJ2-6; clone size: -; D gene: -; CDR3 protein: CASSQDNSLSGANVLTF; CDR3 DNA: TGTGCCAGCAGCCAAGATAACAGCCTCTCTGGGGCCAACGTCCTGACTTTC
V gene: TRBV12-3/TRBV12-4; J gene: TRBJ2-1; clone size: few; D gene: -; CDR3 protein: CASSNPGNTQFF; CDR3 DNA: TGTGCCAGCAGCAACCCGGGGAACACGCAGTTCTTC
V gene: TRBV3-1; J gene: TRBJ2-7; clone size: -; D gene: TRBD2; CDR3 protein: CASSREAGVLSYEQYF; CDR3 DNA: TGTGCCAGCAGCCGGGAAGCGGGAGTCCTCTCCTACGAGCAGTACTTC
V gene: TRBV24-1; J gene: TRBJ2-1; clone size: -; D gene: TRBD2; CDR3 protein: CATTSGYNEQFF; CDR3 DNA: TGTGCCACCACTAGCGGCTACAATGAGCAGTTCTTC
V gene: TRBV20-1; J gene: TRBJ1-2; clone size: few; D gene: -; CDR3 protein: CSARHSGQNYGYTF; CDR3 DNA: TGCAGTGCTCGGCATTCCGGACAGAACTATGGCTACACCTTC
V gene: TRBV15; J gene: TRBJ2-6; clone size: -; D gene: -; CDR3 protein: CATSNLVGSGANVLTF; CDR3 DNA: TGTGCCACCAGCAACCTCGTTGGGTCTGGGGCCAACGTCCTGACTTTC
V gene: TRBV9; J gene: TRBJ2-7; clone size: -; D gene: -; CDR3 protein: CASSVAPQGAYEQYF; CDR3 DNA: TGTGCCAGCAGCGTAGCTCCCCAGGGCGCCTACGAGCAGTACTTC
V gene: TRBV25-1; J gene: TRBJ2-1; clone size: many; D gene: TRBD1; CDR3 protein: CASSEFVRTGQNNEQFF; CDR3 DNA: TGTGCCAGCAGTGAATTTGTGAGGACAGGGCAAAACAATGAGCAGTTCTTC
V gene: TRBV6-5; J gene: TRBJ2-2; clone size: few; D gene: -; CDR3 protein: CASSYSRRPDTGELFF; CDR3 DNA: TGTGCCAGCAGTTACTCGAGAAGGCCGGACACCGGGGAGCTGTTTTTT
V gene: TRBV27; J gene: TRBJ1-2; clone size: -; D gene: TRBD1; CDR3 protein: CASSSTGLNRGLHYGYTF; CDR3 DNA: TGTGCCAGCAGCTCGACCGGGCTCAACAGGGGCCTCCACTATGGCTACACCTTC
V gene: TRBV20-1; J gene: TRBJ2-1; clone size: many; D gene: -; CDR3 protein: CSASGASLYNEQFF; CDR3 DNA: TGCAGTGCTAGCGGGGCGTCCCTATACAATGAGCAGTTCTTC
V gene: TRBV29-1; J gene: TRBJ2-1; clone size: many; D gene: TRBD2; CDR3 protein: CSVEGLAGANNEQFF; CDR3 DNA: TGCAGCGTTGAAGGACTAGCGGGAGCAAACAATGAGCAGTTCTTC
V gene: TRBV27; J gene: TRBJ2-7; clone size: few; D gene: -; CDR3 protein: CANPTGEVTAHRDF; CDR3 DNA: TGTGCCAACCCCACGGGCGAGGTTACGGCCCATCGGGACTTC
V gene: TRBV5-6; J gene: TRBJ2-1; clone size: once; D gene: TRBD1; CDR3 protein: CASSSLTDRYNEQFF; CDR3 DNA: TGTGCCAGCAGCTCCCTGACGGACAGGTACAATGAGCAGTTCTTC
V gene: TRBV20-1; J gene: TRBJ2-1; clone size: few; D gene: TRBD2; CDR3 protein: CSFEAGGAYWGLDEQFF; CDR3 DNA: TGCAGCTTCGAGGCGGGGGGAGCGTATTGGGGGTTGGATGAGCAGTTCTTC
V gene: TRBV7-2; J gene: TRBJ1-1; clone size: few; D gene: -; CDR3 protein: CASSLGRHDGLNTEAFF; CDR3 DNA: TGTGCCAGCAGCTTAGGAAGACACGATGGGCTGAACACTGAAGCTTTCTTT
V gene: TRBV24-1; J gene: TRBJ2-1; clone size: few; D gene: TRBD2; CDR3 protein: CATQTSGIYNEQFF; CDR3 DNA: TGTGCCACCCAAACTAGCGGGATTTACAATGAGCAGTTCTTC
V gene: TRBV29-1; J gene: TRBJ2-7; clone size: -; D gene: -; CDR3 protein: CSVAGESYEQYF; CDR3 DNA: TGCAGCGTTGCTGGGGAATCCTACGAGCAGTACTTC
V gene: TRBV12-3/TRBV12-4; J gene: TRBJ1-6; clone size: few; D gene: -; CDR3 protein: CASSLTTGNSPLHF; CDR3 DNA: TGTGCCAGCAGTTTGACGACGGGGAATTCACCCCTCCACTTT
V gene: TRBV11-2; J gene: TRBJ2-2; clone size: once; D gene: -; CDR3 protein: CASSSPATEITNTGELFF; CDR3 DNA: TGTGCCAGCAGCTCTCCAGCCACCGAAATTACGAACACCGGGGAGCTGTTTTTT
V gene: TRBV5-1; J gene: TRBJ2-7; clone size: few; D gene: -; CDR3 protein: CASSLAGRETYEQYF; CDR3 DNA: TGCGCCAGCAGCTTGGCTGGCAGGGAAACCTACGAGCAGTACTTC
V gene: TRBV13; J gene: TRBJ2-2; clone size: few; D gene: -; CDR3 protein: CASIEALGDTGELFF; CDR3 DNA: TGTGCCAGCATTGAGGCGCTAGGGGACACCGGGGAGCTGTTTTTT
V gene: TRBV24-1; J gene: TRBJ2-1; clone size: -; D gene: TRBD1; CDR3 protein: CATSVGAGTGAYNEQFF; CDR3 DNA: TGTGCCACCAGTGTGGGGGCCGGGACAGGGGCCTACAATGAGCAGTTCTTC
V gene: TRBV4-1; J gene: TRBJ2-7; clone size: -; D gene: -; CDR3 protein: CASSQNMAIAYEQYF; CDR3 DNA: TGCGCCAGCAGCCAAAATATGGCTATCGCCTACGAGCAGTACTTC
V gene: TRBV12-3/TRBV12-4; J gene: TRBJ1-1; clone size: -; D gene: -; CDR3 protein: CASRAGVGTEAFF; CDR3 DNA: TGTGCCAGCAGGGCGGGGGTGGGCACTGAAGCTTTCTTT
V gene: TRBV7-9; J gene: TRBJ2-7; clone size: few; D gene: -; CDR3 protein: CASSSGTLNGYEQYF; CDR3 DNA: TGTGCCAGCAGCTCCGGGACCCTAAACGGCTACGAGCAGTACTTC
V gene: TRBV5-1; J gene: TRBJ2-7; clone size: few; D gene: -; CDR3 protein: CASSLGPGLGADEQYF; CDR3 DNA: TGCGCCAGCAGCTTGGGGCCGGGACTTGGGGCCGACGAGCAGTACTTC
V gene: TRBV4-3; J gene: TRBJ1-5; clone size: few; D gene: -; CDR3 protein: CASSQDRYASNQPQHF; CDR3 DNA: TGCGCCAGCAGCCAAGACAGGTACGCTAGCAATCAGCCCCAGCATTTT
V gene: TRBV15; J gene: TRBJ2-1; clone size: -; D gene: -; CDR3 protein: CATSREGYYNEQFF; CDR3 DNA: TGTGCCACCAGCAGGGAGGGTTACTACAATGAGCAGTTCTTC
V gene: TRBV20-1; J gene: TRBJ2-1; clone size: many; D gene: TRBD2; CDR3 protein: CSARVSGSTNEQFF; CDR3 DNA: TGCAGTGCTAGAGTTAGCGGGAGTACCAATGAGCAGTTCTTC
V gene: TRBV7-8; J gene: TRBJ2-7; clone size: few; D gene: -; CDR3 protein: CASSLRAARSYEQYF; CDR3 DNA: TGTGCCAGCAGCTTAAGGGCGGCTAGGTCCTACGAGCAGTACTTC
V gene: TRBV18; J gene: TRBJ2-1; clone size: -; D gene: TRBD2; CDR3 protein: CASTALGGVNNEQFF; CDR3 DNA: TGTGCCAGCACCGCCCTGGGGGGGGTAAACAATGAGCAGTTCTTC
V gene: TRBV9; J gene: TRBJ1-2; clone size: few; D gene: -; CDR3 protein: CASSVEAGGYTF; CDR3 DNA: TGTGCCAGCAGCGTAGAGGCGGGAGGCTACACCTTC
V gene: TRBV12-3/TRBV12-4; J gene: TRBJ2-1; clone size: few; D gene: -; CDR3 protein: CATTLEYNEQFF; CDR3 DNA: TGTGCCACCACCCTTGAATACAATGAGCAGTTCTTC
V gene: TRBV20-1; J gene: TRBJ2-1; clone size: many; D gene: -; CDR3 protein: CSAKRELLNEQFF; CDR3 DNA: TGCAGTGCTAAACGGGAGCTCCTCAATGAGCAGTTCTTC
V gene: TRBV28; J gene: TRBJ2-7; clone size: few; D gene: -; CDR3 protein: CASLIRTGTSYEQYF; CDR3 DNA: TGTGCCAGCCTAATCCGGACGGGGACCTCCTACGAGCAGTACTTC
V gene: TRBV27; J gene: TRBJ2-1; clone size: -; D gene: TRBD2; CDR3 protein: CASSLSKGLANEQFF; CDR3 DNA: TGTGCCAGCAGTTTATCGAAAGGACTAGCGAATGAGCAGTTCTTC
V gene: TRBV20-1; J gene: TRBJ2-5; clone size: many; D gene: -; CDR3 protein: CSARFPGQMKTQYF; CDR3 DNA: TGCAGTGCTAGATTTCCAGGACAGATGAAGACCCAGTACTTC
V gene: TRBV9; J gene: TRBJ2-3; clone size: few; D gene: TRBD2; CDR3 protein: CASSVVPAGGADTQYF; CDR3 DNA: TGTGCCAGCAGCGTAGTGCCAGCGGGGGGGGCAGATACGCAGTATTTT